This T cell receptor beta chain was identified in a study of control samples from healthy donors and cancer patients. Sequencing was performed with immunoSEQ multiplex PCR; in TCRdb, only in-frame clones are kept and a portion is missing. Found here are approximately 150,000 clones, approximately 94% of them singletons; the top ten hold more than 4.5%. Germline lookup yields CDR1 SGHDT and CDR2 YYEEEE. V lost 2 bases and J 2 bases, leaving 8 bases between the germline ends. The CDR3 contains 13 residues. The sample taken for sequencing was blood. The clonotype was recovered from a man in his late teens or twenties in good health. This rearrangement joins TRBV5-6 to TRBJ2-7, with D unresolved. CDR3 nucleotides: TGTGCCAGCAGCTTTTCTGCGGCCTACGAGCAGTACTTC. Its protein product is CASSFSAAYEQYF.